The 32 T cell receptor beta chains below come from one sample, sequenced in a study of T cells in Graves' hyperthyroidism and ophthalmopathy. The source material, RNA transcripts, was used to amplify TCR beta CDR3 regions. The TCR CDR3 was amplified in a first-round RT-PCR using the HTBI primer set. TCRdb used MiXCR to reprocess the multiplex PCR reads, holding one entry per CDR3 protein. The sample lists a few hundred thousand distinct CDR3 sequences; approximately 25% were seen once. The specimen sequenced was blood. The receptors shown here come from a man aged 50 to 59 with Graves' hyperthyroidism.

This clonotype was detected only a few times. The CDR3 coding sequence is TGTGCCAGTAGTATGACAGGGCGGACTGAAGCTTTCTTT. This sequence encodes CASSMTGRTEAFF. The chain has TRBV19 and TRBJ1-1; 7 bases fit TRBD1. The germline V gene has CDR1 LNHDA and CDR2 SQIVND (reference sequence). Losses at the gene ends were 3 bases for V and 5 bases for J; bases not matched to a gene: 3. The CDR3 loop spans 13 amino acids.

The J gene is TRBJ1-3, the V gene TRBV28; unclear D gene. The CDR3 is 13 amino acids. CDR1 is MDHEN, CDR2 SYDVKM, per germline. Trimming took off 6 bases at V and 4 bases at J, with 10 bases between the two ends. The CDR3 region has the DNA TGTGCCAGCAGCCACGACTCCGGAAACACCATATATTTT. Residues: CASSHDSGNTIYF. The full variable domain, in which reference TRBV28 and TRBJ1-3 provide the parts outside the CDR3, is DVKVTQSSRYLVKRTGEKVFLECVQDMDHENMFWYRQDPGLGLRLIYFSYDVKMKEKGDIPEGYSVSREKKERFSLILESASTNQTSMYLCASSHDSGNTIYFGEGSWLTVV.

This clonotype was observed at least ten times. The chain employs TRBV6-1 and TRBJ1-1; D is possibly TRBD1 (6 bases). This CDR3 is 15 amino acids long. Germline V lookup: CDR1 MNHNS, CDR2 SASEGT. The V end was cut by 5 bases, the J end by 0 bases, with 13 bases between. CDR3: CASSPLRGVNTEAFF. DNA for the CDR3: TGTGCCAGCAGTCCTCTAAGGGGGGTGAACACTGAAGCTTTCTTT.

The V gene is TRBV3-1, the J gene TRBJ2-7; D may be TRBD1 (6 bases). The CDR3 runs 15 residues. The V end lost 4 bases, the J end lost 1 base, and 14 bases lay between the germline ends. The germline gives CDR1 LGHDT, CDR2 YNNKEL (reference sequence). Here the CDR3 reads CASSPGAGASYEQYF. The CDR3 bases are TGTGCCAGCAGCCCCGGGGCAGGGGCGTCCTACGAGCAGTACTTC.

V is TRBV3-1 and J is TRBJ1-2; D ambiguous. Germline assignment: CDR1 LGHDT and CDR2 YNNKEL (reference sequence). The CDR3 runs to 12 residues. Trimming shortened V by 1 base and J by 5 bases, and 5 bases separated the two germline ends. CDR3 DNA: TGTGCCAGCAGCCAAGTGGGGTATGGCTACACCTTC. It specifies CASSQVGYGYTF.

This clonotype occurred a few times. A much larger clonotype is one base distant, so this may be a read error. The chain is built from TRBV7-8 and TRBJ2-5, with D hard to call. CDR1 is SGHVS and CDR2 is FQNEAQ in the germline V gene. The length of the CDR3 is 10 residues. Trimming shortened V by 4 bases and J by 5 bases, and 2 bases separated the two germline ends. CDR3 residues: CASSWETQYF. The CDR3 DNA reads as TGTGCCAGCAGCTGGGAGACCCAGTACTTC.

This clonotype was detected many times. This sequence joins TRBV27 and TRBJ2-3, with unresolved D. This CDR3 is built from 14 residues. The V and J ends lost 5 bases and 6 bases respectively, with 15 bases between them. Germline V CDR1 and CDR2: MNHEY, SMNVEV (reference sequence). Written as DNA, the CDR3 is TGTGCCAGCAGTACCGAACTCAGACCCGATACGCAGTATTTT. Translating it yields CASSTELRPDTQYF.

This chain joins TRBV11-2 and TRBJ2-5; 12 bases agree with TRBD2. This CDR3 is 17 amino acids long. CDR1 and CDR2 from the germline V gene are SGHAT and FQNNGV. The J segment lost 4 bases and the V segment lost 5 bases, leaving 11 bases of the junction unmatched. CDR3 sequence: CASSTPSGRAGGETQYF. CDR3 nucleotide sequence: TGTGCCAGCAGCACGCCTAGCGGGAGGGCCGGGGGAGAGACCCAGTACTTC.

A few counts support this clonotype. The CDR3 reads CASSLSSGERTFF. The CDR3 DNA reads TGTGCCAGCAGCTTAAGTTCGGGGGAGAGGACTTTCTTT. The chain links TRBV7-9 to TRBJ1-1; a possible D gene is TRBD1 (5 bases). Trimming removed 2 bases at V and 12 bases at J, with 16 bases between. This CDR3 has 13 amino acids. CDR1 SEHNR and CDR2 FQNEAQ come from the germline V gene (reference sequence).

This clonotype has just one count. This chain uses TRBV6-2 or TRBV6-3 with TRBJ2-1; D tentatively fits TRBD1 or TRBD2 (5 bases each). The germline V gene has CDR1 MNHEY and CDR2 SVGEGT. This CDR3 region has 14 residues. Trimming removed 5 bases at V and 6 bases at J, with 14 bases between. The CDR3 DNA sequence: TGTGCCAGCAGTGCTGTCGGGGCTGGCAATGAGCAGTTCTTC. Amino acids: CASSAVGAGNEQFF.

This clonotype was seen only a few times. V and J are TRBV7-9 and TRBJ2-5; TRBD1 is a possible D gene (6 bases). Germline-derived CDR1 and CDR2 are SEHNR and FQNEAQ (reference sequence). Trimming left V 1 base short and J 6 bases short, with 15 bases between. This CDR3 is built from 15 residues. The CDR3 sequence is CASSLVGQFRQTQYF. In DNA, the CDR3 is TGTGCCAGCAGCTTAGTTGGACAGTTCCGTCAGACCCAGTACTTC.

The CDR3 nucleotides are TGTGCCAGCAGGCTACAGGGGTTCGAAGAGACCCAGTACTTC. Translation gives CASRLQGFEETQYF. The chain combines TRBV2 with TRBJ2-5, with TRBD1 identical over 7 bases. The V gene's germline CDR1 is SNHLY and CDR2 FYNNEI. The CDR3 has 14 residues. V gave up 6 bases and J gave up 3 bases; unmatched junction bases: 7.

Notes on this clonotype: An end of the junction differs from the germline gene, which may be a read error. This rearrangement joins TRBV4-1 to TRBJ2-2, with TRBD1 as a possible D gene (6 bases). This CDR3 region has 17 residues. CDR1 is MGHRA and CDR2 is YSYEKL in the germline V gene. CDR3 in amino acids: CASSQDGAQGNTGELFF. CDR3 sequence (DNA): TGTGCCAGCAGCCAAGACGGCGCACAGGGGAACACCGGGGAGCTGTTTTTT.

This chain links TRBV4-1 with TRBJ2-5, with D tentatively TRBD1 (6 bases). Looked up from germline, CDR1 is MGHRA and CDR2 is YSYEKL. With 1 base removed from V and 4 bases from J, the gap between germline ends came to 13 bases. The CDR3 is 15 amino acids. The CDR3 sequence: CASSQAQGSLETQYF. CDR3 DNA sequence: TGCGCCAGCAGCCAAGCACAGGGAAGTTTAGAGACCCAGTACTTC.

The chain combines TRBV5-1 with TRBJ2-4, with 8 bases matching TRBD2. The length of the CDR3 is 15 residues. Unmatched junction bases numbered 8, after V lost 0 bases and J lost 9 bases. Germline V gene lookup returns CDR1 SGHRS and CDR2 YFSETQ. DNA of the CDR3: TGCGCCAGCAGCTTGGGCAGCGGGGGCTCGGTCATTCAGTACTTC. As protein: CASSLGSGGSVIQYF.

This chain joins TRBV27 and TRBJ1-5; 9 positions match TRBD1. Germline CDR1 MNHEY, CDR2 SMNVEV (reference sequence). Germline trimming cut 6 bases from V and 2 bases from J; bases unmatched to any gene: 14. This CDR3 has 18 amino acids. For the CDR3, the DNA is TGTGCCAGCAGCATTCCCGGGACAGGGTTCCTTGGCAATCAGCCCCAGCATTTT. This codes for CASSIPGTGFLGNQPQHF.

This clonotype was seen ten or more times. The chain combines TRBV7-3 with TRBJ2-1, with D possibly matching TRBD2 (6 bases). In germline, CDR1 is SGHTA, CDR2 FQGTGA. This CDR3 comprises 15 residues. The germline V and J ends were trimmed by 2 bases and 2 bases, with 10 bases remaining between them. The CDR3 sequence: CASSLVPGAYNEQFF. The CDR3, as DNA: TGTGCCAGCAGCTTAGTTCCGGGAGCCTACAATGAGCAGTTCTTC.

The V call is TRBV10-3, the J call TRBJ1-2; no clear D. Germline CDR1 and CDR2: ENHRY and SYGVKD. Trimming took 4 bases from V and 4 from J, leaving 4 bases between them. The CDR3 sequence is 11 residues long. The CDR3 DNA reads as TGTGCCATCAGTGGCGGCTATGGCTACACCTTC. It is translated as CAISGGYGYTF.

CDR3 in DNA: TGTGCCAGTAGTACCAGAGGACAGTTTCAAGAGCAGTACTTC. Translation: CASSTRGQFQEQYF. The chain is built from TRBV19 and TRBJ2-7, with D possibly TRBD1 on 6 matching bases. V was trimmed by 4 bases and J by 7 bases, leaving 17 bases between them. The CDR3 length is 14 residues. Germline V gives CDR1 LNHDA, CDR2 SQIVND (reference sequence).

This clonotype was observed at least ten times. CDR3 region: CSARPTSTGDSYEQYF. The CDR3 DNA reads as TGCAGTGCTAGACCTACGTCGACAGGGGACTCCTACGAGCAGTACTTC. The chain joins TRBV20-1 to TRBJ2-7; 8 nucleotides align to TRBD1. The CDR3 is made up of 16 amino acids. Trimming cost V 2 bases and J 0 bases; bases outside gene matches: 9. Germline CDR1 is DFQATT and CDR2 is SNEGSKA (reference sequence).

In this sample, this clonotype turned up a few times. One end of the junction is discordant with germline, which a read error may explain. This rearrangement joins TRBV7-3 to TRBJ2-1, with TRBD2 matching over 7 bases. The CDR3 consists of 16 residues. Per the germline V gene, CDR1 is SGHTA and CDR2 is FQGTGA. The CDR3 protein is CASSQDSYGGSNEQFF. The CDR3 DNA reads as TGCGCCAGCAGCCAAGACTCCTACGGGGGGTCAAATGAGCAGTTCTTC.

The chain couples TRBV5-1 to TRBJ1-4; 10 bases fit TRBD1. Per germline, CDR1 SGHRS and CDR2 YFSETQ. The length of the CDR3 is 14 residues. V shed 0 bases and J 12 bases; nucleotides not matched to a gene: 5. The CDR3 region is CASSLEGQGSELFF. CDR3 DNA sequence: TGCGCCAGCAGCTTGGAGGGACAGGGGTCCGAACTGTTTTTT.

This clonotype was observed at least ten times. This rearrangement joins TRBV6-2 or TRBV6-3 to TRBJ2-7; 11 nucleotides agree with TRBD2. CDR3 length: 17 residues. The germline V gene encodes CDR1 MNHEY and CDR2 SVGEGT. V was clipped by 4 bases and J by 2 bases; unmatched bases: 10. The CDR3 nucleotides are TGTGCCAGCAGTTCCCCCTCTAGCGGGAGGAACACCTACGAGCAGTACTTC. This sequence encodes CASSSPSSGRNTYEQYF.

This clonotype was seen a single time. V is TRBV20-1 and J is TRBJ2-3, with D tentatively TRBD2 (7 bases). Germline V gene lookup returns CDR1 DFQATT and CDR2 SNEGSKA (reference sequence). Deletions cut 0 bases from V and 3 bases from J, with 10 bases between. This CDR3 spans 14 amino acids. The CDR3, as DNA: TGCAGTGCTAGAGAAGGGGGGGCAACAGATACGCAGTATTTT. Translated: CSAREGGATDTQYF.

V and J are TRBV6-1 and TRBJ2-1, with TRBD2 as a possible D gene (5 bases). CDR1 MNHNS and CDR2 SASEGT come from the germline V gene. CDR3 size: 16 residues. V was pared by 2 bases and J by 7 bases, with 18 bases between. CDR3 sequence reads: CASSEYGQRRMNEQFF. The DNA for the CDR3 is TGTGCCAGCAGTGAATATGGCCAGCGGAGAATGAATGAGCAGTTCTTC.

This clonotype was detected a few times. The chain combines TRBV29-1 with TRBJ1-1; 9 nucleotides align to TRBD1. The CDR3 covers 12 residues. CDR1 SQVTM and CDR2 ANQGSEA come from the germline V gene. V was pared by 7 bases and J by 3 bases, with 3 bases of the junction left unmatched. CDR3 residues: CSARTGDTEAFF. CDR3 sequence (DNA): TGCAGCGCCAGGACAGGGGACACTGAAGCTTTCTTT.

This clonotype has a handful of counts. Here the CDR3 reads CASSLVHFSGANVLTF. The CDR3 bases are TGTGCCAGCAGCTTGGTACACTTCTCTGGGGCCAACGTCCTGACTTTC. This chain uses TRBV7-2 with TRBJ2-6; D is undetermined. The V gene's germline CDR1 is SGHTA and CDR2 FQGNSA. Trimming stripped 3 bases from V and 0 bases from J, with 9 bases between. The CDR3 is 16 amino acids. Full variable domain (outside the CDR3, taken from reference TRBV7-2 and TRBJ2-6): GAGVSQSPSNKVTEKGKDVELRCDPISGHTALYWYRQSLGQGLEFLIYFQGNSAPDKSGLPSDRFSAERTGGSVSTLTIQRTQQEDSAVYLCASSLVHFSGANVLTFGAGSRLTVL.

This rearrangement joins TRBV15 to TRBJ2-5; 9 nucleotides agree with TRBD1. The V segment lost 5 bases and the J segment 5 bases; nucleotides outside the gene matches: 6. Germline V gene lookup returns CDR1 LNHNV and CDR2 YYDKDF (reference sequence). There are 14 residues in the CDR3. CDR3 sequence: CATSEQGARETQYF. The DNA for the CDR3 is TGTGCCACCAGCGAACAGGGGGCGCGGGAGACCCAGTACTTC.

With respect to this clonotype: This CDR3 fails to terminate in the conserved phenylalanine or tryptophan, so it likely reflects a read error. This rearrangement joins TRBV7-2 to TRBJ2-5; perhaps TRBD1 as D (5 bases). The ends were cut back, 2 bases at V and 7 bases at J, with 11 bases in the middle. The germline gives CDR1 SGHTA, CDR2 FQGNSA. The CDR3 runs 13 residues. The chain's CDR3 is CASSLLLQGTQYL. The DNA of the CDR3 is TGTGCCAGCAGCTTACTCCTCCAGGGGACCCAGTACCTC.

V usage is TRBV27 and J usage is TRBJ1-1, with a weak D call TRBD1 (6 bases). The CDR3 extends over 14 amino acids. CDR1 and CDR2 (germline): MNHEY, SMNVEV (reference sequence). Trimming took off 2 bases at V and 4 bases at J, with 11 bases between the two ends. As DNA, the CDR3 is TGTGCCAGCAGTTTACTAGGGGGAGGCACTGAAGCTTTCTTT. Amino acids: CASSLLGGGTEAFF.

The chain links TRBV4-1 to TRBJ2-3, with D possibly matching TRBD2 (6 bases). This CDR3 contains 19 residues. V gave up 0 bases and J gave up 8 bases, with 27 bases separating them. Germline CDR1 MGHRA, CDR2 YSYEKL. The CDR3 spells CASSQDRMRGVETRGTQYF. The DNA for the CDR3 is TGCGCCAGCAGCCAAGACCGTATGCGGGGTGTCGAGACTAGGGGTACGCAGTATTTT.

V is TRBV27 and J is TRBJ2-3, with no clear D. The CDR3 is made up of 16 amino acids. Trimming removed 2 bases from V and 0 bases from J, with 12 bases in between. CDR1 is MNHEY and CDR2 is SMNVEV in the germline V gene (reference sequence). The CDR3 spells CASSLGSRYSTDTQYF. DNA of the CDR3: TGTGCCAGCAGTTTAGGATCCAGATATAGCACAGATACGCAGTATTTT.